The next 7 T cell receptor beta chains were all read from a single sample in a study of T cell changes during pregnancy in multiple sclerosis. The table came from immunoSEQ multiplex PCR; TCRdb's copy has only in-frame clones and leaves some out. The sample holds about 57,000 clones; approximately 90% are singletons and the top ten take approximately 0.2%. Material: CD4+ T cells from peripheral blood mononuclear cells, obtained in the second trimester of pregnancy. The receptors were sampled from a female donor with multiple sclerosis, enrolled in a pregnancy study.

Here the CDR3 reads CASSGTGVEKLFF. CDR3 in DNA: TGTGCCAGCTCCGGGACAGGGGTTGAAAAACTGTTTTTT. This chain joins TRBV6-1 and TRBJ1-4; 10 bases are a match to TRBD1. Germline V gene data show CDR1 as MNHNS and CDR2 as SASEGT. CDR3 size: 13 residues. Losses at the gene ends were 8 bases for V and 7 bases for J; bases not matched to a gene: 4.

The chain couples TRBV5-1 to TRBJ2-7, with 9 nucleotides matching TRBD2. Germline assignment: CDR1 SGHRS and CDR2 YFSETQ. CDR3 size: 15 residues. V lost 1 base, J lost 4 bases, and 6 bases stayed unmatched. The CDR3: CASSLKGLAGYEQYF. In DNA form, the CDR3 reads TGCGCCAGCAGCTTGAAGGGACTAGCAGGGTACGAGCAGTACTTC.

The V gene is TRBV27, the J gene TRBJ2-7, with D maybe TRBD1 (5 bases). The CDR3 runs to 15 residues. Per the germline V gene, CDR1 is MNHEY and CDR2 is SMNVEV (reference sequence). V dropped 2 bases and J dropped 7 bases, with 18 bases sitting between them. The CDR3 is CASSLRAGRRGEQYF. In DNA, the CDR3 is TGTGCCAGCAGTTTAAGGGCAGGGCGACGTGGGGAGCAGTACTTC.

This clone was observed once. This chain's CDR3 is CASRRLASSYNEQFF. CDR3 DNA: TGTGCCAGCAGACGCCTAGCGAGCTCCTACAATGAGCAGTTCTTC. The chain employs TRBV27 and TRBJ2-1, with D tentatively TRBD2 (6 bases). Germline loops: CDR1 MNHEY, CDR2 SMNVEV (reference sequence). The germline V and J ends were trimmed by 6 bases and 0 bases, with 12 bases remaining between them. CDR3 length: 15 amino acids.

The CDR3 spells CASSRGTGLNTEAFF. CDR3 nucleotide sequence: TGTGCCAGCAGCAGGGGGACAGGATTGAACACTGAAGCTTTCTTT. This sequence joins TRBV5-6 and TRBJ1-1; 8 nucleotides agree with TRBD1. The CDR3 runs 15 residues. Germline CDR1 is SGHDT and CDR2 is YYEEEE. The V segment lost 4 bases and the J segment 0 bases; nucleotides outside the gene matches: 5.

CDR3 sequence: CASSSMGQGGGYTF. CDR3 DNA: TGCGCCAGCAGCTCTATGGGACAGGGTGGGGGCTACACCTTC. The chain joins TRBV5-1 to TRBJ1-2; 9 nucleotides line up with TRBD1. The germline CDR1 and CDR2 sequences are SGHRS and YFSETQ. With 3 bases clipped from V and 8 bases from J, the junction kept 8 bases outside the gene matches. The CDR3 runs 14 residues.

This rearrangement joins TRBV6-6 to TRBJ1-2; no clear D gene. Trimming pared 0 bases from V and 8 bases from J, leaving 10 bases between. The CDR3 consists of 13 residues. CDR1 is MNHNY, CDR2 SVGAGI, per germline (reference sequence). This CDR3 is CASSYSTSVGYTF. CDR3 in DNA: TGTGCCAGCAGTTACTCGACATCGGTAGGCTACACCTTC.